This T cell receptor (beta chain) originates from a study of T cell repertoires in ileal Crohn's disease. For the study at large: All patients had surgery for stricturing (about 61%) or penetrating (around 39%) disease.

The CDR3 consists of 16 residues. Profiled with immunoSEQ multiplex PCR; TCRdb holds only in-frame clones, not every one. In the table there are roughly 4,400 clones, roughly 79% of which are singletons. The time point is: inflamed ileum from the surgical specimen. The origin of this receptor is an adult with Crohn's disease. Specimen: ileal tissue. The rearrangement joins TRBV7-5 to TRBJ2-3; the table's D call, TRBD2, has no DNA check behind it. TRBV7-5 is tagged as a pseudogene. This CDR3 is CARSPTGRDITDTQYF. In nucleotides, the CDR3 is TGTGCCAGAAGCCCCACCGGGCGGGATATCACAGATACGCAGTATTTT.